The rows below give T cell receptor beta chains drawn from one sample of a study of T-cell memory formation after mild COVID-19. TCRdb called the 5' RACE reads again in MiXCR, with one record for every CDR3 protein. The table lists around 110,000 distinct CDR3 sequences, over 15% of them singletons. Sequencing input: PBMCs or a T cell subset sorted from them (not recorded which). The receptor source for this set is an adult woman who had mild COVID-19 (a few samples of this study predate the infection). Cell type and time point are not known. The CDR3 runs from the conserved cysteine through the conserved F or W. D genes are given only for firm matches. Part of the rows lack a size; the others show once, few, many or a class for expanded clones.

v_call	j_call	d_call	clone_size	cdr3_aa	cdr3_nt
TRBV29-1	TRBJ2-1	TRBD2	NA	CSVEGLAENEQFF	TGCAGCGTTGAAGGGCTAGCGGAAAATGAGCAGTTCTTC
TRBV15	TRBJ1-1	NA	NA	CATSRVVGAGTEAFF	TGTGCCACCAGCAGAGTTGTCGGGGCCGGGACTGAAGCTTTCTTT
TRBV20-1	TRBJ2-1	NA	few	CSARPYLRDRDEQFF	TGCAGTGCTAGGCCCTACTTGAGGGATCGGGATGAGCAGTTCTTC
TRBV29-1	TRBJ2-7	NA	few	CSALREQYF	TGCAGCGCCCTTCGCGAGCAGTACTTC
TRBV12-3/TRBV12-4	TRBJ1-2	NA	NA	CASSLTGGFEYGYTF	TGTGCCAGCAGTTTGACCGGGGGATTTGAGTATGGCTACACCTTC
TRBV13	TRBJ2-3	NA	few	CASSLNSKDTQYF	TGTGCCAGCAGCTTAAACTCCAAAGATACGCAGTATTTT
TRBV25-1	TRBJ1-3	NA	NA	CASSLGWDSGNTIYF	TGTGCCAGCAGTCTCGGTTGGGACTCTGGAAACACCATATATTTT
TRBV16	TRBJ2-7	NA	few	CASSEATGPRSYEQYF	TGTGCCAGCAGCGAAGCGACAGGCCCCCGCTCCTACGAGCAGTACTTC
TRBV7-9	TRBJ2-1	NA	few	CASSFGRGLEAYNEQFF	TGTGCCAGCAGCTTCGGAAGGGGGTTGGAGGCCTACAATGAGCAGTTCTTC
TRBV4-2	TRBJ2-3	NA	NA	CASSQDSTQYF	TGTGCCAGCAGCCAAGATAGTACGCAGTATTTT
TRBV27	TRBJ2-5	NA	NA	CASRTRTGTEETQYF	TGTGCCAGCAGGACCAGAACCGGGACGGAAGAGACCCAGTACTTC
TRBV6-1	TRBJ2-7	TRBD1	few	CASSEGTGGVDEQYF	TGTGCCAGCAGTGAAGGGACAGGGGGTGTGGACGAGCAGTACTTC
TRBV29-1	TRBJ1-2	TRBD1	NA	CSVTGGEKNGYTF	TGCAGCGTCACAGGGGGGGAAAAGAATGGCTACACCTTC
TRBV12-3/TRBV12-4	TRBJ2-3	NA	few	CASTEQVATDTQYF	TGTGCCAGCACCGAACAGGTGGCCACAGATACGCAGTATTTT
TRBV18	TRBJ2-5	NA	NA	CASSPPAGETQYF	TGTGCCAGCTCACCACCCGCAGGGGAGACCCAGTACTTC
TRBV12-3/TRBV12-4	TRBJ1-1	NA	few	CASSLGRVDTEAFF	TGTGCCAGCAGTTTAGGCAGGGTTGACACTGAAGCTTTCTTT
TRBV11-1	TRBJ2-7	TRBD2	NA	CASSLGLAGLAYEQYF	TGTGCCAGCAGCTTAGGTCTAGCGGGACTCGCCTACGAGCAGTACTTC
TRBV5-1	TRBJ2-5	NA	few	CASSLMPGQGETQYF	TGCGCCAGCAGCCTTATGCCGGGGCAGGGAGAGACCCAGTACTTC
TRBV7-3	TRBJ1-5	TRBD1	NA	CASSSQQGWLYSNQPQHF	TGTGCCAGCAGCTCCCAACAGGGGTGGCTTTATAGCAATCAGCCCCAGCATTTT
TRBV19	TRBJ2-5	NA	NA	CASSIGSLSGETQYF	TGTGCCAGTAGTATAGGGTCCCTGAGCGGGGAGACCCAGTACTTC
TRBV11-2	TRBJ2-7	TRBD2	NA	CASSQRDHLYEQYF	TGTGCCAGCAGCCAGCGGGATCACTTGTACGAGCAGTACTTC
TRBV11-3	TRBJ2-7	NA	NA	CASSGSVASAYEQYF	TGTGCCAGCAGCGGATCCGTAGCGTCGGCCTACGAGCAGTACTTC